Shown below are 24 T cell receptor beta chains from a single sample sequenced in a study of blood T cell repertoires in COVID-19. Profiling relied on immunoSEQ multiplex PCR, and the TCRdb table lists in-frame clones only, not all of them. This sample has 200,000 to 250,000 clones, with 84% found just once. Sequencing was done on a sample of peripheral blood. These receptors all stem from a woman aged 50 to 60 with active or convalescent COVID-19.

This sequence joins TRBV10-1 and TRBJ2-2, with 7 bases identical to TRBD1. Trimming at V came to 8 bases and at J to 7 bases, leaving 25 bases not matched to a gene. The CDR3 has 19 amino acids. Germline-derived CDR1 and CDR2 are WNHNN and SYGVQD (reference sequence). CDR3 in DNA: TGCGCCAGCCCCGAGGGGGCGCATCCCAACGTTTGGGTAAACGGGGAGCTGTTTTTT. This translates into CASPEGAHPNVWVNGELFF.

This clone has a handful of counts. The CDR3 spells CASSRPLAGGPGANVLTF. CDR3 nucleotides: TGTGCCAGCAGTCGCCCCCTAGCGGGAGGGCCTGGGGCCAACGTCCTGACTTTC. The genes are TRBV2 and TRBJ2-6; 12 nucleotides agree with TRBD2. The ends lost 5 bases at V and 2 bases at J; junction bases unmatched: 7. The CDR3 extends over 18 amino acids. Germline loops: CDR1 SNHLY, CDR2 FYNNEI.

This clone was recorded a few times. This rearrangement joins TRBV2 to TRBJ2-4; 9 bases fit TRBD1. CDR1 is SNHLY and CDR2 is FYNNEI in the germline V gene. This CDR3 spans 15 amino acids. Germline trimming cut 0 bases from V and 6 bases from J; bases unmatched to any gene: 3. The CDR3: CASSEADRGTNIQYF. In DNA form, the CDR3 reads TGTGCCAGCAGTGAAGCGGACAGGGGTACAAACATTCAGTACTTC.

The gene calls are TRBV7-2 and TRBJ1-3, with 7 bases that match TRBD1. CDR1 and CDR2 from the germline V gene are SGHTA and FQGNSA. The CDR3 covers 14 residues. Germline trimming cut 4 bases from V and 5 bases from J; bases unmatched to any gene: 5. CDR3 protein: CASSSRTGRNTIYF. CDR3 DNA: TGTGCCAGCAGCTCCCGGACAGGTCGAAACACCATATATTTT.

The chain combines TRBV28 with TRBJ2-3; 7 bases fit TRBD2. The CDR3 extends over 14 amino acids. Germline assignment: CDR1 MDHEN and CDR2 SYDVKM. V shed 9 bases, J shed 3 bases, and the junction held 9 bases outside the gene matches. For the CDR3, the DNA is TGTGCCAGTTACTCTAGCGGCGAGACAGATACGCAGTATTTT. Amino acid sequence: CASYSSGETDTQYF.

The V call is TRBV5-6, the J call TRBJ1-2; weak D call: TRBD1 (6 bases). CDR1 and CDR2 from the germline V gene are SGHDT and YYEEEE. V dropped 4 bases and J dropped 8 bases, with 24 bases sitting between them. This CDR3 contains 16 residues. The CDR3 sequence is CASSLGVQGQRLGYTF. The CDR3 nucleotides are TGTGCCAGCAGCCTGGGGGTACAGGGCCAGAGATTAGGCTACACCTTC.

The rearrangement links TRBV3-1 (or the pseudogene TRBV3-2) to TRBJ2-1, with 12 positions matching TRBD2. Trimming removed 7 bases from V and 9 bases from J; junction bases left unmatched: 7. In germline, CDR1 is LGHDT, CDR2 YNNKEL (reference sequence). This CDR3 has 14 amino acids. The CDR3 region is CASTRTSGAAEQFF. The CDR3 bases are TGTGCCAGCACCAGGACTAGCGGGGCTGCTGAGCAGTTCTTC.

The chain is built from TRBV5-1 and TRBJ1-5, with a possible D match to TRBD1 (5 bases). There are 13 residues in the CDR3. Germline CDR1 SGHRS, CDR2 YFSETQ. The ends were cut back, 0 bases at V and 5 bases at J, with 6 bases in the middle. The CDR3 protein is CASSLEGYQPQHF. DNA for the CDR3: TGCGCCAGCAGCTTGGAGGGGTATCAGCCCCAGCATTTT.

This chain connects TRBV6-5 to TRBJ2-5, with unresolved D. This CDR3 region has 12 residues. Germline CDR1 is MNHEY and CDR2 is SVGAGI. Trimming left V 4 bases short and J 7 bases short, with 10 bases between. The CDR3 loop reads CASSSLFGTQYF. The CDR3 coding sequence is TGTGCCAGCAGTTCCCTCTTCGGGACCCAGTACTTC.

The J gene is TRBJ2-7, the V gene TRBV6-5, with 7 bases lining up with TRBD2. The germline gives CDR1 MNHEY, CDR2 SVGAGI. CDR3 length: 13 amino acids. V was pared by 7 bases and J by 0 bases, with 3 bases of the junction left unmatched. Here the CDR3 reads CASTSGASYEQYF. CDR3 in DNA: TGTGCCAGCACTAGCGGTGCCTCCTACGAGCAGTACTTC.

CDR3 sequence: CASSPTAYNEQFF. The CDR3 nucleotides read TGTGCCAGCAGCCCAACAGCCTACAATGAGCAGTTCTTC. The rearrangement uses TRBV14 and TRBJ2-1, with D hard to call. Germline V gene lookup returns CDR1 SGHDN and CDR2 FVKESK. V lost 4 bases and J 2 bases, leaving 6 bases between the germline ends. This CDR3 is built from 13 residues.

This clone was seen just once. V usage is TRBV5-1 and J usage is TRBJ2-5; D possibly corresponds to TRBD1 (6 bases). Germline V lookup: CDR1 SGHRS, CDR2 YFSETQ. V was pared by 7 bases and J by 5 bases, with 15 bases between. The CDR3 consists of 13 residues. The DNA of the CDR3 is TGCGCCAGCGGAAACCAGGGGTCCGAGACCCAGTACTTC. It specifies CASGNQGSETQYF. Full variable domain (missing parts from reference TRBV5-1 and TRBJ2-5): KAGVTQTPRYLIKTRGQQVTLSCSPISGHRSVSWYQQTPGQGLQFLFEYFSETQRNKGNFPGRFSGRQFSNSRSEMNVSTLELGDSALYLCASGNQGSETQYFGPGTRLLVL.

The gene calls are TRBV21-1 and TRBJ1-1; the D call of TRBD1 is as the table states it, not checked on the DNA. TRBV21-1 is described as a pseudogene. CDR3 length: 12 residues. As DNA, the CDR3 is TGTGCCAGCAGCACCCAGGGGGCTGAGGCTTTCTTT. Residues: CASSTQGAEAFF.

The rearrangement links TRBV5-4 to TRBJ1-6; D possibly corresponds to TRBD1 (5 bases). The V gene lost 1 base and the J gene lost 10 bases, with 12 bases spanning the gap. This CDR3 comprises 14 residues. Looked up from germline, CDR1 is SGHNT and CDR2 is YYREEE (reference sequence). In DNA form, the CDR3 reads TGTGCCAGCAGCTTGCCCCAGGGTGGCTCACCCCTCCACTTT. Amino acid sequence: CASSLPQGGSPLHF.

In this sample, this clone turned up many times. The rearrangement uses TRBV6-4 and TRBJ2-1; D perhaps matches TRBD2 (6 bases). Germline V gene sequence: CDR1 MRHNA, CDR2 SNTAGT. The CDR3 loop spans 15 amino acids. Trimming cost V 3 bases and J 6 bases, with 15 bases left between them. CDR3 region: CASSEGLEAGNEQFF. The CDR3 coding sequence is TGTGCCAGCAGTGAAGGCCTCGAAGCGGGCAATGAGCAGTTCTTC.

This sequence joins TRBV5-1 and TRBJ2-2; perhaps TRBD1 as D (5 bases). Germline V gene data show CDR1 as SGHRS and CDR2 as YFSETQ. Between the trimmed V and J ends, which lost 4 bases and 1 base, there was a span of 11 bases. This CDR3 has 15 residues. CDR3 loop: CASSHATENTGELFF. The DNA for the CDR3 is TGCGCCAGCAGCCACGCGACAGAGAACACCGGGGAGCTGTTTTTT. The whole variable domain, filled in from reference TRBV5-1 and TRBJ2-2, reads KAGVTQTPRYLIKTRGQQVTLSCSPISGHRSVSWYQQTPGQGLQFLFEYFSETQRNKGNFPGRFSGRQFSNSRSEMNVSTLELGDSALYLCASSHATENTGELFFGEGSRLTVL.

The V call is TRBV28, the J call TRBJ1-5; 12 nucleotides agree with TRBD1. J lost 3 bases, V lost 5 bases, and 8 bases had no gene match. The germline V gene encodes CDR1 MDHEN and CDR2 SYDVKM. The CDR3 loop spans 17 amino acids. CDR3 protein: CASSKPGQGAINQPQHF. In DNA form, the CDR3 reads TGTGCCAGCAGTAAACCGGGACAGGGGGCAATCAATCAGCCCCAGCATTTT.

This chain uses TRBV28 with TRBJ2-7, with D possibly matching TRBD1 (5 bases). From germline, CDR1 is MDHEN and CDR2 SYDVKM. CDR3 length: 13 amino acids. The germline V and J ends were trimmed by 5 bases and 7 bases, with 15 bases remaining between them. The CDR3 reads CASSLPSGREQYV. The DNA for the CDR3 is TGTGCCAGCAGTCTGCCATCAGGGCGAGAGCAGTACGTC.

V gene TRBV12-3 or TRBV12-4 combines with J gene TRBJ1-1, with D possibly matching TRBD1 (6 bases). This CDR3 spans 13 amino acids. V lost 6 bases and J 8 bases, leaving 16 bases between the germline ends. CDR3 bases: TGTGCCAGCAGCCCCGGGGGGGCCGGCGAAGCTTTCTTT. Protein product: CASSPGGAGEAFF.

About this clone: Other DNA sequences of this sample code for an identical CDR3. The chain joins TRBV28 to TRBJ2-7; tentative D call: TRBD2 (5 bases). Germline V CDR1 and CDR2: MDHEN, SYDVKM. The CDR3 totals 12 residues. Trimming took off 5 bases at V and 1 base at J, with 6 bases between the two ends. CDR3 loop: CASSTGSYEQYV. DNA of the CDR3: TGTGCCAGCAGTACGGGGTCCTACGAGCAGTACGTC.

Only a few counts were recorded for this clone. The chain is built from TRBV11-2 and TRBJ1-6; tentative D call: TRBD1 (6 bases). CDR3 length: 15 residues. Trimming stripped 0 bases from V and 8 bases from J, with 11 bases between. Germline values: CDR1 SGHAT, CDR2 FQNNGV. As DNA, the CDR3 is TGTGCCAGCAGCTTAGACGGACAGACTGATTCACCCCTCCACTTT. Translating gives CASSLDGQTDSPLHF. The complete variable domain, with remaining parts taken from reference TRBV11-2 and TRBJ1-6, reads EAGVAQSPRYKIIEKRQSVAFWCNPISGHATLYWYQQILGQGPKLLIQFQNNGVVDDSQLPKDRFSAERLKGVDSTLKIQPAKLEDSAVYLCASSLDGQTDSPLHFGNGTRLTVT.

This clone was seen more than once but under ten times. The chain carries TRBV5-1 and TRBJ1-1, with D possibly TRBD1 on 6 matching bases. CDR3 length: 13 amino acids. V dropped 2 bases and J dropped 6 bases, with 11 bases sitting between them. Per germline, CDR1 SGHRS and CDR2 YFSETQ. The CDR3 spells CASSFGGTPEAFF. The CDR3 DNA reads as TGCGCCAGCAGCTTTGGGGGCACCCCTGAAGCTTTCTTT.

This clone was seen at least ten times. The chain carries TRBV4-1 and TRBJ1-3, with D uncertain. Trimming took 4 bases from V and 1 from J, leaving 17 bases between them. The CDR3 spans 17 residues. Germline V lookup: CDR1 MGHRA, CDR2 YSYEKL. The CDR3 protein is CASSPQKDSGSGNTIYF. CDR3 nucleotide sequence: TGCGCCAGCAGCCCTCAGAAGGACTCCGGGTCTGGAAACACCATATATTTT.

The chain joins TRBV2 to TRBJ2-1, with 10 bases fitting TRBD2. The trim removed 7 bases at V and 2 bases at J, leaving 5 bases unmatched. The CDR3 is 15 amino acids. Germline CDR1 reads SNHLY; CDR2 reads FYNNEI. CDR3 sequence reads: CASTWSGGAYNEQFF. In nucleotides, the CDR3 is TGTGCCAGCACCTGGAGCGGGGGGGCCTACAATGAGCAGTTCTTC.